The clone carrying this TCR beta chain appeared many times. This record belongs to a study of Graves' ophthalmopathy and Graves' hyperthyroidism. Looking at the study overall: Blood was drawn at initial diagnosis, before any treatment.

Moderate-to-severe activity, CAS ≥3, NOSPECS ≥4 and a duration under 3 months were seen in donors with ophthalmopathy. PBMCs were isolated from an approximately 10 ml sample of fresh peripheral blood. For repertoire sequencing, the TCR beta CDR3 regions were amplified from RNA transcripts. Following a first-round RT-PCR that used HTBI primers, a second-round multiplex PCR was carried out. Using its own MiXCR run on the multiplex PCR reads, TCRdb lists one record per CDR3 protein. The table includes fewer than 400,000 distinct CDR3 sequences, about 16% detected once. Trimming stripped 6 bases from V and 4 bases from J, with 16 bases between. Per the germline V gene, CDR1 is DFQATT and CDR2 is SNEGSKA (reference sequence). The CDR3 length is 14 residues.

The receptor's source is a woman younger than 30 with Graves' ophthalmopathy. Sequenced: peripheral blood. V is TRBV20-1 and J is TRBJ1-5; perhaps TRBD1 as D (5 bases). The CDR3 here is CSAQIPGRNQPQHF. The CDR3 nucleotides read TGCAGTGCCCAAATCCCGGGACGGAATCAGCCCCAGCATTTT.